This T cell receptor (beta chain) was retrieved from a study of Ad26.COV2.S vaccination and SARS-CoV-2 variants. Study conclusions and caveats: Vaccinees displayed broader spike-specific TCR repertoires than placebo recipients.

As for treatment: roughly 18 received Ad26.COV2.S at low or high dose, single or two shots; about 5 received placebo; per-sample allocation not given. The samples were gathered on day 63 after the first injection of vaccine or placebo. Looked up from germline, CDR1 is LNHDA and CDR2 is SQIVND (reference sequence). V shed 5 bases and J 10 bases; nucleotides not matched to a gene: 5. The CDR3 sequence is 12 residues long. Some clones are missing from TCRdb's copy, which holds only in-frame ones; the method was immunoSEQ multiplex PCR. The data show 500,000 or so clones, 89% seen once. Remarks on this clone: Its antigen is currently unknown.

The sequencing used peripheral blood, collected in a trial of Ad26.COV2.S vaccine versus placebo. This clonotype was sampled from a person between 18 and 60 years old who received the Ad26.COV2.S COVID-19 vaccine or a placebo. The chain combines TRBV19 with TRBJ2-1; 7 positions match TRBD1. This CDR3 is CASSGRGWEQFF. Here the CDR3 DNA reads TGTGCCAGTAGTGGCAGGGGGTGGGAGCAGTTCTTC. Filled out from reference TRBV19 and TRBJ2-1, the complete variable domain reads DGGITQSPKYLFRKEGQNVTLSCEQNLNHDAMYWYRQDPGQGLRLIYYSQIVNDFQKGDIAEGYSVSREKKESFPLTVTSAQKNPTAFYLCASSGRGWEQFFGPGTRLTVL.